The clone carrying this TCR beta chain has more than one count but fewer than ten. Its antigen remains unidentified. The entry originates in a study of early T cells in non-severe SARS-CoV-2 infection. Study results and caveats: Lookups in VDJdb leaned toward anti-spike CD8 responses and missed private and CD4 specificities.

Germline V gene lookup returns CDR1 SGHDT and CDR2 YYEEEE. Trimming stripped 5 bases from V and 3 bases from J, with 14 bases between. The length of the CDR3 is 14 residues. TCRdb analysed the 5' RACE reads with MiXCR anew, one entry per CDR3 protein. The table shows 84,000 or so distinct CDR3 sequences, with 11% to 15% occurring only once. The specimen sequenced was whole blood. The clonotype comes from an adult who was a healthcare worker with PCR-confirmed SARS-CoV-2 infection or an uninfected control (not recorded which). V is TRBV5-6 and J is TRBJ1-2, with D perhaps TRBD1 (6 bases). In DNA form, the CDR3 reads TGTGCCAGCAGACCAACTCGGACAGACTATGGCTACACCTTC. Translation: CASRPTRTDYGYTF.